This T cell receptor (beta chain) stems from a study of cytomegalovirus exposure and HLA in healthy donors. Study-wide results and caveats: From TCR beta sequences, most subjects' HLA-A and HLA-B alleles were reportedly predicted accurately. Roughly uniform sequencing depth across donors was assumed, possibly incorrectly.

This PCR relied on a set of 60 Vbeta primers and 13 Jbeta primers. TCRdb keeps only in-frame clones here, not all; method: immunoSEQ multiplex PCR. The sample records about 120,000 clones, roughly four fifths being singletons. The V and J ends lost 2 bases and 5 bases respectively, with 13 bases between them. The CDR3 runs to 14 residues. Per the germline V gene, CDR1 is SGHNT and CDR2 is YYREEE (reference sequence). This clone was counted between two and nine times. Its antigen is not known. Sequencing was carried out using PBMCs. This clonotype was obtained from a man aged 40-55 years in good health and CMV-seronegative. The chain links TRBV5-4 to TRBJ1-1; no firm D call. The chain's CDR3 is CASSLRKHGTEAFF. CDR3 nucleotide sequence: TGTGCCAGCAGCTTACGAAAGCACGGGACTGAAGCTTTCTTT.